Below are 31 T cell receptor beta chains sequenced from a single sample in a study of neurological immune-mediated disorders. Each CDR3 protein is one row after TCRdb ran MiXCR on the 5' RACE reads. The sample holds about 58,000 distinct CDR3 sequences, under 2.5% seen once. Sequenced input: PBMCs. These receptors came from a man aged 50-59 years with multiple sclerosis.

In this sample, this clonotype turned up many times. The chain has TRBV5-6 and TRBJ1-1, with D possibly being TRBD1 (5 bases). Germline lookup yields CDR1 SGHDT and CDR2 YYEEEE. The CDR3 is 13 residues long. Trimming stripped 4 bases from V and 4 bases from J, with 11 bases between. The CDR3 loop reads CASSIQGSTEAFF. The CDR3 nucleotides are TGTGCCAGCAGCATCCAGGGAAGCACTGAAGCTTTCTTT. The whole variable domain, filled in from reference TRBV5-6 and TRBJ1-1, reads DAGVTQSPTHLIKTRGQQVTLRCSPKSGHDTVSWYQQALGQGPQFIFQYYEEEERQRGNFPDRFSGHQFPNYSSELNVNALLLGDSALYLCASSIQGSTEAFFGQGTRLTVV.

V and J are TRBV6-5 and TRBJ1-3; D possibly corresponds to TRBD1 (6 bases). V dropped 6 bases and J dropped 4 bases, with 13 bases sitting between them. The germline gives CDR1 MNHEY, CDR2 SVGAGI. The CDR3 contains 14 residues. CDR3 bases: TGTGCCAGCAGCGCCCCCGGGGGCGGAAACACCATATATTTT. This sequence encodes CASSAPGGGNTIYF.

Of note for this clonotype: The junction differs from germline at one of its ends, possibly a read error. This CDR3 reads CSARRGLGSTLNF. DNA of the CDR3: TGCAGTGCTAGGAGGGGGCTGGGTTCCACCCTCAACTTT. The V call is TRBV20-1, the J call TRBJ1-6, with 7 bases matching TRBD1. CDR3 length: 13 amino acids. Germline V lookup: CDR1 DFQATT, CDR2 SNEGSKA (reference sequence).

At least ten counts were recorded for this clonotype. The V call is TRBV28, the J call TRBJ1-5, with D hard to call. This CDR3 spans 14 amino acids. V lost 2 bases and J lost 2, with 7 bases in between. The germline V gene has CDR1 MDHEN and CDR2 SYDVKM. This CDR3 reads CASSLSTRNQPQHF. In DNA form, the CDR3 reads TGTGCCAGCAGTTTAAGCACACGCAATCAGCCCCAGCATTTT.

This clonotype was observed many times. The chain has TRBV18 and TRBJ1-1; unclear D gene. Germline lookup yields CDR1 KGHSH and CDR2 LQKENI. This CDR3 has 13 residues. The V end was cut by 2 bases, the J end by 1 base, with 5 bases between. The CDR3 DNA follows: TGTGCCAGCTCACCAGGAGGGAACACTGAAGCTTTCTTT. This encodes CASSPGGNTEAFF.

Ten or more counts support this clonotype. The genes are TRBV9 and TRBJ1-2; the D gene is possibly TRBD1 (5 bases). Germline V gives CDR1 SGDLS, CDR2 YYNGEE. V lost 2 bases and J 0 bases, leaving 26 bases between the germline ends. CDR3 size: 20 residues. CDR3 amino acids: CASSVMPVGAGTQANYGYTF. For the CDR3, the DNA is TGTGCCAGCAGCGTCATGCCCGTAGGGGCAGGGACTCAAGCTAACTATGGCTACACCTTC.

This clonotype was seen ten or more times. This sequence joins TRBV3-1 and TRBJ1-1, with a tentative D call TRBD1 (6 bases). The CDR3 totals 11 residues. V lost 6 bases to trimming and J lost 10 bases, with 12 bases between them. The germline gives CDR1 LGHDT, CDR2 YNNKEL (reference sequence). CDR3 DNA sequence: TGTGCCAGCAGACGGGGGCCGGTAGCTTTCTTT. It encodes CASRRGPVAFF.

This clonotype was recorded a few times. Given a much more abundant clone one base away, this may be a read error. V is TRBV27 and J is TRBJ1-2; 7 positions match TRBD1. CDR1 is MNHEY and CDR2 is SMNVEV in the germline V gene (reference sequence). The V gene end was trimmed by 7 bases and the J gene end by 4 bases; junction bases not matched to a gene: 12. The CDR3 is 15 amino acids. CDR3 sequence: CASTDSSTGSYGYTF. The CDR3 nucleotides are TGTGCCAGCACCGACTCGTCGACAGGGAGCTATGGCTACACCTTC.

This clonotype was counted many times. The chain links TRBV7-2 to TRBJ2-4, with 9 bases matching TRBD1. This CDR3 has 15 residues. J gave up 0 bases and V 6 bases, and 3 bases lay outside the gene matches. Germline V gives CDR1 SGHTA, CDR2 FQGNSA. Here the CDR3 DNA reads TGTGCCAGCAGGGACAGGGGATTAGCCAAAAACATTCAGTACTTC. Protein sequence: CASRDRGLAKNIQYF.

This clonotype was counted at least ten times. The rearrangement uses TRBV20-1 and TRBJ2-7; D possibly uses TRBD1 or TRBD2 (6 bases each). This CDR3 region has 13 residues. From germline, CDR1 is DFQATT and CDR2 SNEGSKA (reference sequence). V was trimmed by 1 base and J by 2 bases, leaving 9 bases between them. CDR3 protein: CSARGGAAYEQYF. DNA for the CDR3: TGCAGTGCTAGAGGGGGGGCGGCCTACGAGCAGTACTTC.

This clonotype was seen ten or more times. The J gene is TRBJ1-1, the V gene TRBV20-1, with D tentatively TRBD1 (6 bases). CDR3 length equals 13 residues. Germline V gene sequence: CDR1 DFQATT, CDR2 SNEGSKA (reference sequence). V was clipped by 5 bases and J by 0 bases, with 10 bases between them. CDR3 region: CSAEQGMNTEAFF. Written as DNA, the CDR3 is TGCAGTGCTGAACAGGGAATGAACACTGAAGCTTTCTTT.

This clonotype turned up a few times. This rearrangement joins TRBV6-5 to TRBJ1-3, with D unresolved. Germline CDR1 is MNHEY and CDR2 is SVGAGI. The CDR3 is 18 residues long. Trimming cost V 0 bases and J 3 bases, with 18 bases left between them. The CDR3, as DNA: TGTGCCAGCAGTTACTCTCTCCCGGAGGGCATGGTTGGAAACACCATATATTTT. Its translation is CASSYSLPEGMVGNTIYF.

This clonotype was counted many times. The chain uses TRBV18 and TRBJ2-3, with D tentatively TRBD1 (5 bases). The germline V gene encodes CDR1 KGHSH and CDR2 LQKENI. Trimming took 6 bases from V and 0 from J, leaving 13 bases between them. The CDR3 loop spans 15 amino acids. DNA for the CDR3: TGTGCCAGCTCCGGGTCAAGGGGTAGCACAGATACGCAGTATTTT. Its protein product is CASSGSRGSTDTQYF.

This clonotype was counted at least ten times. This chain connects TRBV7-9 to TRBJ1-1, with D perhaps matching TRBD1 (6 bases). From germline, CDR1 is SEHNR and CDR2 FQNEAQ (reference sequence). V dropped 5 bases and J dropped 0 bases, with 10 bases sitting between them. CDR3 size: 14 residues. The CDR3 DNA reads as TGTGCCAGCAGCCCCGGGACACTGAACACTGAAGCTTTCTTT. Translated, it gives CASSPGTLNTEAFF.

This clonotype came up many times. The chain uses TRBV20-1 and TRBJ1-6; 12 bases are a match to TRBD1. CDR1 is DFQATT, CDR2 SNEGSKA, per germline (reference sequence). J gave up 2 bases and V 6 bases, and 14 bases lay outside the gene matches. The CDR3 is 19 amino acids. Written as DNA, the CDR3 is TGCAGTGCGAACAGTTGGGACAGGGGGCTGAGTCCCTATAATTCACCCCTCCACTTT. Translating it yields CSANSWDRGLSPYNSPLHF.

This clonotype has at least ten counts. The chain uses TRBV9 and TRBJ2-2, with D unclear. CDR1 SGDLS and CDR2 YYNGEE come from the germline V gene. V shed 0 bases and J shed 5 bases, with 11 bases lying between them. The CDR3 is 15 residues long. Here the CDR3 reads CASSVGQERTGELFF. The CDR3 coding sequence is TGTGCCAGCAGCGTAGGGCAGGAAAGGACCGGGGAGCTGTTTTTT.

This clonotype was picked up many times. The chain combines TRBV11-2 with TRBJ1-6; D not resolved. From germline, CDR1 is SGHAT and CDR2 FQNNGV. V lost 1 base, J lost 9 bases, and 7 bases lay in between. The CDR3 has 13 amino acids. In nucleotides, the CDR3 is TGTGCCAGCAGCTTAGGCCAGCGTTCACCCCTCCACTTT. Its translation is CASSLGQRSPLHF.

Ten or more counts support this clonotype. V gene TRBV6-6 combines with J gene TRBJ2-7; 8 nucleotides align to TRBD1. J lost 3 bases, V lost 1 base, and 5 bases had no gene match. CDR1 is MNHNY, CDR2 SVGAGI, per germline (reference sequence). This CDR3 has 15 amino acids. The CDR3 nucleotides read TGTGCCAGCAGTTACTTGGGGACAGGAGTCTACGAGCAGTACTTC. This translates into CASSYLGTGVYEQYF.

By sample share, this clonotype is medium-sized. The chain joins TRBV20-1 to TRBJ2-5, with D possibly TRBD2 on 6 matching bases. CDR3 length equals 15 residues. The germline V and J ends were trimmed by 4 bases and 2 bases, with 17 bases remaining between them. The germline V gene encodes CDR1 DFQATT and CDR2 SNEGSKA (reference sequence). The CDR3 sequence is CSATPSARRQETQYF. CDR3 sequence (DNA): TGCAGTGCTACCCCTAGCGCCCGACGACAAGAGACCCAGTACTTC.

This clonotype was counted at least ten times. J is TRBJ2-5 and V is TRBV10-3; 8 bases align to TRBD2. This CDR3 spans 13 amino acids. CDR1 is ENHRY, CDR2 SYGVKD, per germline. Trimming cost V 4 bases and J 3 bases; bases outside gene matches: 1. The CDR3 sequence is CAISVGGEETQYF. As DNA, the CDR3 is TGTGCCATCAGTGTCGGGGGGGAAGAGACCCAGTACTTC.

This clonotype was detected many times. The V call is TRBV6-5, the J call TRBJ2-3, with a possible D match to TRBD1 (6 bases). The germline V and J ends were trimmed by 3 bases and 0 bases, with 13 bases remaining between them. This CDR3 is 16 amino acids long. Germline-derived CDR1 and CDR2 are MNHEY and SVGAGI. The CDR3 nucleotides read TGTGCCAGCAGTTATCTGGGGGCTGGGAGCACAGATACGCAGTATTTT. Amino acid sequence: CASSYLGAGSTDTQYF.

This clonotype has at least ten counts. The gene calls are TRBV2 and TRBJ2-7, with D unresolved. This CDR3 is 11 amino acids long. Trimming shortened V by 7 bases and J by 3 bases, and 7 bases separated the two germline ends. Germline CDR1 and CDR2: SNHLY and FYNNEI. This chain's CDR3 is CASTIFYEQYF. The CDR3 DNA reads TGTGCCAGCACCATATTCTACGAGCAGTACTTC. Complete variable domain (other parts from reference TRBV2 and TRBJ2-7): EPEVTQTPSHQVTQMGQEVILRCVPISNHLYFYWYRQILGQKVEFLVSFYNNEISEKSEIFDDQFSVERPDGSNFTLKIRSTKLEDSAMYFCASTIFYEQYFGPGTRLTVT.

This clonotype was seen many times. The chain couples TRBV6-5 to TRBJ1-5; D possibly corresponds to TRBD1 (5 bases). From germline, CDR1 is MNHEY and CDR2 SVGAGI. The CDR3 has 13 amino acids. Trimming pared 7 bases from V and 3 bases from J, leaving 10 bases between. The CDR3 sequence: CASTAGANQPQHF. The CDR3 bases are TGTGCCAGCACCGCCGGGGCCAATCAGCCCCAGCATTTT.

This clonotype was recorded many times. The chain couples TRBV4-1 to TRBJ2-4; D possibly corresponds to TRBD1 (6 bases). Trimming stripped 0 bases from V and 5 bases from J, with 17 bases between. The CDR3 covers 17 residues. Germline loops: CDR1 MGHRA, CDR2 YSYEKL. CDR3 DNA: TGCGCCAGCAGCCAAGATGGGGGACAAGGGAACCAAAACATTCAGTACTTC. This gives the protein CASSQDGGQGNQNIQYF.

This clonotype was counted many times. The rearrangement links TRBV7-2 to TRBJ2-1; no definite D call. The germline gives CDR1 SGHTA, CDR2 FQGNSA. Trimming shortened V by 5 bases and J by 4 bases, and 15 bases separated the two germline ends. This CDR3 region has 15 residues. DNA of the CDR3: TGTGCCAGCAGCACTCCGGGCCGCAAATACAATGAGCAGTTCTTC. It codes for CASSTPGRKYNEQFF.

This clonotype was counted many times. V gene TRBV6-2 or TRBV6-3 combines with J gene TRBJ2-1; D gene uncertain. Germline V gene data show CDR1 as MNHEY and CDR2 as SVGEGT. V dropped 2 bases and J dropped 5 bases, with 10 bases sitting between them. This CDR3 is built from 14 residues. CDR3 in DNA: TGTGCCAGCAGTTACGCGACGGCAAACAATGAGCAGTTCTTC. Translating it yields CASSYATANNEQFF.

A note on this clonotype: A read error is possible here, since a much larger clone lies one base away. Written as DNA, the CDR3 is TGTGCCAGCAGCTACCTGAAGGGCTATGGTACGCAGTATTTT. This sequence encodes CASSYLKGYGTQYF. This chain uses TRBV7-8 with TRBJ2-3; D gene ambiguous. This CDR3 is 14 amino acids long. Between the trimmed V and J ends, which lost 4 bases and 8 bases, there was a span of 16 bases. From germline, CDR1 is SGHVS and CDR2 FQNEAQ.

This clonotype was counted many times. V gene TRBV2 combines with J gene TRBJ2-3, with 9 nucleotides matching TRBD1. The J segment lost 4 bases and the V segment lost 2 bases, leaving 4 bases of the junction unmatched. This CDR3 has 15 residues. The germline V gene has CDR1 SNHLY and CDR2 FYNNEI. In nucleotides, the CDR3 is TGTGCCAGCAGTGAAAGAAGACAGGGGGCAGATACGCAGTATTTT. Amino acids: CASSERRQGADTQYF.

This clonotype was found many times. The chain couples TRBV6-5 to TRBJ2-7; D possibly corresponds to TRBD1 (6 bases). Germline loops: CDR1 MNHEY, CDR2 SVGAGI. This CDR3 region has 12 residues. Trimming took 4 bases from V and 6 from J, leaving 10 bases between them. As DNA, the CDR3 is TGTGCCAGCAGTTCCAGGGGACCCGAGCAGTACTTC. Encoded protein: CASSSRGPEQYF.

This clonotype was recorded at least ten times. The rearrangement uses TRBV20-1 and TRBJ2-1; TRBD1 might be the D (7 bases). From germline, CDR1 is DFQATT and CDR2 SNEGSKA (reference sequence). The CDR3 loop spans 14 amino acids. V lost 3 bases to trimming and J lost 7 bases, with 16 bases between them. This chain's CDR3 is CSARAEGATNEQFF. In nucleotides, the CDR3 is TGCAGTGCTAGGGCGGAGGGGGCTACGAATGAGCAGTTCTTC.

This clonotype came up many times. The V and J genes are TRBV6-5 and TRBJ2-1; 10 bases agree with TRBD1. The CDR3 runs 17 residues. Trimming at V came to 6 bases and at J to 2 bases, leaving 10 bases not matched to a gene. CDR1 and CDR2 from the germline V gene are MNHEY and SVGAGI. CDR3 in amino acids: CASSERRGTGAYNEQFF. Here the CDR3 DNA reads TGTGCCAGCAGCGAAAGACGGGGGACAGGGGCCTACAATGAGCAGTTCTTC.